This paragraph covers one T cell receptor beta chain sequence. These data are taken from a study of T cell repertoires in cytomegalovirus infection. CDR1 is LNHDA and CDR2 is SQIVND in the germline V gene (reference sequence). The CDR3 loop spans 13 amino acids. V lost 3 bases, J lost 0 bases, and 5 bases lay in between. Using its own MiXCR run on the reads, TCRdb lists one record per CDR3 protein. Of fewer than 550,000 distinct CDR3 sequences in the sample, around 32% were seen once. The TCR was taken from a human donor in good health (CMV status not recorded). Some clones in this sample may be carry-over from other donors' samples. This rearrangement joins TRBV19 to TRBJ1-1, with D uncertain. Sequenced material: PBMCs. Here the CDR3 DNA reads TGTGCCAGTAGTATTACGCTGAACACTGAAGCTTTCTTT. The encoded protein is CASSITLNTEAFF.